What follows are 6 T cell receptor beta chains derived from one specimen sequenced in a study of radiation and T cells in renal cell carcinoma. Assay: immunoSEQ multiplex PCR; the TCRdb copy retains only in-frame clones and omits some. The table includes over 12,000 clones, less than 75% detected once. Treatment defined: treatment-naive control, cytoreductive nephrectomy. The input for sequencing was tumor tissue, taken from a patient whose treatment was nephrectomy without radiotherapy. The source is a man in his 60s with renal cell carcinoma.

This clone has more than one count but fewer than ten. The chain has TRBV4-3 and TRBJ2-7; TRBD1 agrees at 8 bases. This CDR3 has 16 residues. V shed 1 base, J shed 0 bases, and the junction held 5 bases outside the gene matches. From germline, CDR1 is LGHNA and CDR2 YSLEER. The DNA of the CDR3 is TGCGCCAGCAGCCAAGTTTTGGGACAGGCCTCCTACGAGCAGTACTTC. Protein sequence: CASSQVLGQASYEQYF.

This sequence joins TRBV4-2 and TRBJ2-1; TRBD1 aligns across 7 bases. Germline CDR1 is LGHNA and CDR2 is YNFKEQ. V lost 4 bases to trimming and J lost 8 bases; unmatched junction nucleotides: 11. The CDR3 extends over 15 amino acids. CDR3 loop: CASSLGTADDDEQFF. CDR3 bases: TGTGCCAGCAGCCTTGGGACAGCCGATGACGATGAGCAGTTCTTC.

V is TRBV5-1 and J is TRBJ2-3; 10 nucleotides line up with TRBD1. Germline CDR1 reads SGHRS; CDR2 reads YFSETQ. This CDR3 is built from 16 residues. J was trimmed by 3 bases and V by 7 bases; bases with no gene match: 11. The CDR3 region has the DNA TGCGCCAGCGGTCGGGGTGGACAGGGGGGTACAGATACGCAGTATTTT. Residues: CASGRGGQGGTDTQYF. The full variable domain, rest sourced from reference TRBV5-1 and TRBJ2-3, is KAGVTQTPRYLIKTRGQQVTLSCSPISGHRSVSWYQQTPGQGLQFLFEYFSETQRNKGNFPGRFSGRQFSNSRSEMNVSTLELGDSALYLCASGRGGQGGTDTQYFGPGTRLTVL.

The sample holds a few counts of this clone. Here the CDR3 DNA reads TGTGCCTGGAGTTCGGGACAGCCCGGTGAAGCTTTCTTT. Its protein product is CAWSSGQPGEAFF. The V call is TRBV30, the J call TRBJ1-1; 7 bases are a match to TRBD1. CDR1 and CDR2 from the germline V gene are GTSNPN and SVGIG (reference sequence). The CDR3 length is 13 residues. Unmatched junction bases numbered 7, after V lost 2 bases and J lost 7 bases.

This clone was counted between two and nine times. This chain links TRBV30 with TRBJ1-1, with D maybe TRBD1 (5 bases). The CDR3 covers 14 residues. The germline V and J ends were trimmed by 4 bases and 2 bases, with 14 bases remaining between them. Per germline, CDR1 GTSNPN and CDR2 SVGIG (reference sequence). CDR3 in DNA: TGTGCCTGGAAAGCCAGGGACGACAACACTGAAGCTTTCTTT. Protein sequence: CAWKARDDNTEAFF.

The chain links TRBV5-4 to TRBJ2-5; TRBD2 aligns across 7 bases. CDR1 is SGHNT and CDR2 is YYREEE in the germline V gene (reference sequence). V lost 0 bases, J lost 1 base, and 0 bases stayed unmatched. The length of the CDR3 is 14 residues. Here the CDR3 DNA reads TGTGCCAGCAGCTTGGGGACTAGCCAAGAGACCCAGTACTTC. This translates into CASSLGTSQETQYF. Together with reference TRBV5-4 and TRBJ2-5, the CDR3 gives the full variable domain: ETGVTQSPTHLIKTRGQQVTLRCSSQSGHNTVSWYQQALGQGPQFIFQYYREEENGRGNFPPRFSGLQFPNYSSELNVNALELDDSALYLCASSLGTSQETQYFGPGTRLLVL.